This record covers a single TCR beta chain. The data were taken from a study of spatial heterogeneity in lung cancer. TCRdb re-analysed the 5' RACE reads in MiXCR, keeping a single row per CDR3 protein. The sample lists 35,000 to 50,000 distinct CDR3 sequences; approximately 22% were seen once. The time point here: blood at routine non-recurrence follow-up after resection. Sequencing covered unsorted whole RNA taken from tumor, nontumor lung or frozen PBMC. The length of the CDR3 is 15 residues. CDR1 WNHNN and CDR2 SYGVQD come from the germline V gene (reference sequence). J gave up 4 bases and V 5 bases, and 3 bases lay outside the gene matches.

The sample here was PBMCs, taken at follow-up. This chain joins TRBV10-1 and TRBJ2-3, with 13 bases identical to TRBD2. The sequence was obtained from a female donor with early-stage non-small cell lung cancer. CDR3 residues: CASSKGLAGADTQYF. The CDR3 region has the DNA TGCGCCAGCAGTAAAGGACTAGCGGGAGCAGATACGCAGTATTTT.